This TCR beta chain was retrieved from a study of response to subunit inactivated influenza vaccine (dated by TCRdb to 2016 to 2018). Background on the whole study: The study used deep quantitative T cell receptor repertoire profiling to track responses to a trivalent subunit inactivated influenza vaccine.

With respect to this clonotype: This clone's antigen is unknown. Per-base quality was not reported, and no clone a single base away is much larger than it.

Library method: RT-PCR. TCRdb lists the instrument as Illumina HiSeq 2500. The raw public reads went through TCRdb reprocessing: fastp at Q25, MiXCR clone calling, in-frame beta chains kept. CDR3 protein duplicates are merged, each entry listing the most common genes and DNA. The sample contains 560,000 or so distinct CDR3 sequences, approximately 7.1% of them found a single time. Jointly, the top ten make up 10% to 15% of the sample. CDR1 and CDR2 were assigned from the germline V gene as MNHEY and SVGAGI. The CDR3 runs 12 amino acids, cysteine and phenylalanine included. Just CDR3 DNA is preserved here, 36 bases in frame from base 1. Trimming removed 5 bases from V and 4 bases from J, leaving 8 bases between the germline ends. Study-wide conclusions, independent of this receptor: It was suggested by the authors that each seasonal influenza vaccination may recruit only a limited number of new T cells.

The sequence was obtained from a man aged 50-75 years who received an inactivated influenza vaccine. Donor details come from another sample of the same person, matched by shared clones. Rearrangement joined TRBV6-5 to TRBJ1-1; D gene: possibly TRBD1, on 6 matching bases. The sample consisted of PBMCs from blood, taken less than 30 months after vaccination. The DNA reads as follows: TGTGCCAGCAGTGGGACACCCACTGAAGCTTTCTTT. It codes for CASSGTPTEAFF.